This TCR beta chain was retrieved from a study of blood T cell repertoires in COVID-19. The method was immunoSEQ multiplex PCR; TCRdb's version includes in-frame clones alone and lacks a portion of them. Among 100,000 to 130,000 clones listed, around 90% were seen once. The CDR3 runs 13 residues. Germline CDR1 SGDLS, CDR2 YYNGEE. V lost 3 bases to trimming and J lost 1 base, with 7 bases between them. The V gene is TRBV9, the J gene TRBJ1-1; D might be TRBD1 (5 bases). The TCR originated in a human donor in a cohort sampled during active COVID-19. Sequenced sample: peripheral blood. In nucleotides, the CDR3 is TGTGCCAGCAGCGCGACAGAGAACACTGAAGCTTTCTTT. The encoded protein is CASSATENTEAFF.